Each of the 8 T cell receptor beta chains below was sequenced from the same sample in a study of shared clonotypes between healthy human individuals. Clones were sequenced by immunoSEQ multiplex PCR, and TCRdb holds only the in-frame ones, with some missing. The sample records some 1 million clones, about 75% being singletons. The sequenced material came from memory CD4+ T cells sorted from blood. Documented subset: CD45RA-negative fraction. All receptors come from a man aged 18 to 29 in good health.

CDR3 bases: TGTGCCACCCGCCCAGGGGGCGACTATGGCTACACCTTC. This translates into CATRPGGDYGYTF. V is TRBV19 and J is TRBJ1-2; 8 bases agree with TRBD1. The V segment lost 10 bases and the J segment 3 bases; nucleotides outside the gene matches: 7. The V gene's germline CDR1 is LNHDA and CDR2 SQIVND (reference sequence). This CDR3 contains 13 residues.

The sample holds a few counts of this clone. The chain employs TRBV9 and TRBJ2-5, with 14 bases lining up with TRBD2. Germline CDR1 and CDR2: SGDLS and YYNGEE. With 4 bases clipped from V and 7 bases from J, the junction kept 6 bases outside the gene matches. The CDR3 consists of 15 residues. For the CDR3, the DNA is TGTGCCAGCAGCAGACTAGCGGGAGGGCCTGGGACCCAGTACTTC. Protein: CASSRLAGGPGTQYF.

The chain carries TRBV29-1 and TRBJ1-2; TRBD1 matches 8 bases. The trim removed 7 bases at V and 8 bases at J, leaving 9 bases unmatched. Per germline, CDR1 SQVTM and CDR2 ANQGSEA. CDR3 length: 12 amino acids. The CDR3: CSGRQGSQGYTF. Written as DNA, the CDR3 is TGCAGCGGCCGACAGGGGTCGCAAGGCTACACCTTC.

This clone was seen just once. J is TRBJ1-4 and V is TRBV7-2; D possibly corresponds to TRBD1 (6 bases). Trimming removed 0 bases at V and 3 bases at J, with 8 bases between. The germline V gene encodes CDR1 SGHTA and CDR2 FQGNSA. The CDR3 extends over 15 amino acids. The CDR3 loop is CASSLAPGANEKLFF. CDR3 DNA: TGTGCCAGCAGCTTAGCCCCAGGGGCTAATGAAAAACTGTTTTTT.

The rearrangement joins TRBV5-1 to TRBJ2-2; D is perhaps TRBD2 (6 bases). The CDR3 loop spans 15 amino acids. CDR1 SGHRS and CDR2 YFSETQ come from the germline V gene. The V end lost 4 bases, the J end lost 1 base, and 11 bases lay between the germline ends. CDR3 region: CASSRGSGNTGELFF. In DNA form, the CDR3 reads TGCGCCAGCAGCCGGGGGTCCGGGAACACCGGGGAGCTGTTTTTT. The full variable domain, its missing parts supplied by reference TRBV5-1 and TRBJ2-2, is KAGVTQTPRYLIKTRGQQVTLSCSPISGHRSVSWYQQTPGQGLQFLFEYFSETQRNKGNFPGRFSGRQFSNSRSEMNVSTLELGDSALYLCASSRGSGNTGELFFGEGSRLTVL.

The V call is TRBV2, the J call TRBJ1-2; the D gene is possibly TRBD1 (5 bases). The V end lost 3 bases, the J end lost 8 bases, and 10 bases lay between the germline ends. Germline V gives CDR1 SNHLY, CDR2 FYNNEI. The CDR3 loop spans 12 amino acids. In nucleotides, the CDR3 is TGTGCCAGCAGTGAGGGGGGGGACGGCTACACCTTC. It translates to CASSEGGDGYTF.

This clone was observed once. CDR3 bases: TGTGCCACCAGCAGAGTTGCAGGGGCCTACGAGCAGTACTTC. This codes for CATSRVAGAYEQYF. The rearrangement links TRBV15 to TRBJ2-7; a possible D gene is TRBD1 (6 bases). CDR1 LNHNV and CDR2 YYDKDF come from the germline V gene (reference sequence). This CDR3 is 14 amino acids long. Trimming removed 1 base from V and 2 bases from J, with 9 bases in between.

CDR3: CASSRTGGSEQYF. DNA of the CDR3: TGTGCCAGCAGCCGGACAGGGGGCAGCGAGCAGTACTTC. This chain links TRBV7-9 with TRBJ2-7; 11 positions agree with TRBD1. CDR1 SEHNR and CDR2 FQNEAQ come from the germline V gene (reference sequence). The CDR3 extends over 13 amino acids. V was pared by 5 bases and J by 6 bases, with 3 bases of the junction left unmatched.